The 14 T cell receptor beta chains in this list originate from one sample, sequenced in a study of T cells after somatic rescue of genetic block. Using immunoSEQ multiplex PCR, the repertoire was profiled, and TCRdb retains in-frame clones only, with some absent. This table holds 80,000 to 100,000 clones, approximately 90% found once. The source material was peripheral blood mononuclear cells (PBMCs). All receptors derive from a woman in her late teens or twenties.

The genes are TRBV5-1 and TRBJ2-3; D might be TRBD1 (6 bases). V dropped 4 bases and J dropped 3 bases, with 12 bases sitting between them. CDR1 is SGHRS, CDR2 YFSETQ, per germline. This CDR3 has 14 residues. The CDR3 DNA is TGCGCCAGCAGCCCTCGAGGGGGAACAGATACGCAGTATTTT. This translates into CASSPRGGTDTQYF.

This chain uses TRBV7-9 with TRBJ2-7; D possibly corresponds to TRBD2 (6 bases). CDR1 and CDR2 (germline): SEHNR, FQNEAQ (reference sequence). This CDR3 is built from 12 residues. The ends were cut back, 5 bases at V and 5 bases at J, with 10 bases in the middle. CDR3: CASSLWRDEQYF. CDR3 DNA sequence: TGTGCCAGCAGCCTTTGGAGGGACGAGCAGTACTTC. The complete variable domain, with remaining parts taken from reference TRBV7-9 and TRBJ2-7, reads DTGVSQNPRHKITKRGQNVTFRCDPISEHNRLYWYRQTLGQGPEFLTYFQNEAQLEKSRLLSDRFSAERPKGSFSTLEIQRTEQGDSAMYLCASSLWRDEQYFGPGTRLTVT.

The V and J genes are TRBV7-2 and TRBJ2-7; TRBD2 aligns across 7 bases. The V gene's germline CDR1 is SGHTA and CDR2 FQGNSA. The CDR3 extends over 13 amino acids. The junction had 8 bases not matched to a gene; V was cut back by 6 bases and J by 6 bases. The CDR3 sequence is CASSQGLSREQYF. The CDR3 region has the DNA TGTGCCAGCAGTCAGGGACTATCGCGCGAGCAGTACTTC.

V usage is TRBV18 and J usage is TRBJ1-2; D may be TRBD1 (5 bases). Germline-derived CDR1 and CDR2 are KGHSH and LQKENI. V was trimmed by 5 bases and J by 7 bases, leaving 11 bases between them. The CDR3 is 12 residues long. In DNA form, the CDR3 reads TGTGCCAGCTCAAGGACATTACGTGGCTACACCTTC. Its translation: CASSRTLRGYTF.

The V and J genes are TRBV28 and TRBJ1-5; weak D call: TRBD1 (5 bases). The CDR3 is 18 residues long. Germline CDR1 and CDR2: MDHEN and SYDVKM. The V and J ends lost 7 bases and 7 bases respectively, with 29 bases between them. CDR3 DNA sequence: TGTGCCAGCACCCCCTTCGATCGGCTTAGGGCAGGGTGGCAGCCCCAGCATTTT. Amino acids: CASTPFDRLRAGWQPQHF.

The chain is built from TRBV28 and TRBJ2-3; D unclear. The CDR3 totals 12 residues. Germline-derived CDR1 and CDR2 are MDHEN and SYDVKM. Trimming pared 3 bases from V and 4 bases from J, leaving 5 bases between. CDR3 sequence (DNA): TGTGCCAGCAGTTTGGTTCCAGATACGCAGTATTTT. Its translation: CASSLVPDTQYF.

This clone was detected only once. The gene calls are TRBV18 and TRBJ2-3; no definite D call. V lost 1 base to trimming and J lost 6 bases, with 20 bases between them. This CDR3 is 17 amino acids long. Germline values: CDR1 KGHSH, CDR2 LQKENI. The DNA for the CDR3 is TGTGCCAGCTCACCACTTCCGCTGGCACCGACGTCGGATACGCAGTATTTT. This codes for CASSPLPLAPTSDTQYF.

This clone was picked up one time. The rearrangement links TRBV6-1 to TRBJ2-5; TRBD2 matches 12 bases. The CDR3 contains 15 residues. The germline V gene has CDR1 MNHNS and CDR2 SASEGT. The trim removed 8 bases at V and 5 bases at J, leaving 9 bases unmatched. The CDR3 DNA follows: TGTGCCAGCGGCCCACTAGCGGGAGGAGGGGAGACCCAGTACTTC. Amino acid sequence: CASGPLAGGGETQYF.

The chain uses TRBV28 and TRBJ2-3, with a possible D match to TRBD2 (6 bases). CDR1 is MDHEN and CDR2 is SYDVKM in the germline V gene. The CDR3 loop spans 16 amino acids. Trimming took 4 bases from V and 3 from J, leaving 17 bases between them. The CDR3 protein is CASSWGEMGGTDTQYF. DNA for the CDR3: TGTGCCAGCAGTTGGGGAGAGATGGGGGGTACAGATACGCAGTATTTT.

The table lists this clone with a count of one. J is TRBJ2-5 and V is TRBV5-6; weak D call: TRBD2 (6 bases). CDR1 is SGHDT, CDR2 YYEEEE, per germline. Trimming took off 4 bases at V and 1 base at J, with 11 bases between the two ends. The CDR3 has 14 residues. Here the CDR3 reads CASSVPGLQETQYF. CDR3 nucleotide sequence: TGTGCCAGCAGCGTACCGGGACTCCAAGAGACCCAGTACTTC.

V is TRBV12-5 and J is TRBJ2-2; 11 positions agree with TRBD2. V lost 7 bases to trimming and J lost 5 bases; unmatched junction nucleotides: 9. The CDR3 extends over 16 amino acids. From germline, CDR1 is LGHNT and CDR2 FRNRAP. The CDR3 DNA sequence: TGTGCTAGTGTTACTAGCGGGAGCTTACGGACCGGGGAGCTGTTTTTT. Its translation is CASVTSGSLRTGELFF.

This clone has a handful of counts. J is TRBJ2-2 and V is TRBV27, with D maybe TRBD2 (5 bases). Germline V gene data show CDR1 as MNHEY and CDR2 as SMNVEV (reference sequence). Trimming cost V 5 bases and J 4 bases, with 11 bases left between them. CDR3 length equals 14 residues. The CDR3 DNA sequence: TGTGCCAGCAGTAGCGCCCGGGGCACCGGGGAGCTGTTTTTT. It encodes CASSSARGTGELFF.

The chain employs TRBV27 and TRBJ2-5, with TRBD2 matching over 8 bases. CDR3 size: 14 residues. The trim removed 4 bases at V and 2 bases at J, leaving 3 bases unmatched. The germline gives CDR1 MNHEY, CDR2 SMNVEV (reference sequence). CDR3 nucleotide sequence: TGTGCCAGCAGTTCTCCGGGAGGGCAAGAGACCCAGTACTTC. This codes for CASSSPGGQETQYF.

The chain carries TRBV14 and TRBJ1-1, with D uncertain. This CDR3 region has 16 residues. Trimming cost V 1 base and J 5 bases, with 17 bases left between them. Germline V gene sequence: CDR1 SGHDN, CDR2 FVKESK. DNA of the CDR3: TGTGCCAGCAGCCAAGCCAGTCCCCCCTTATGGACTGAAGCTTTCTTT. This gives the protein CASSQASPPLWTEAFF. Complete variable domain (other parts from reference TRBV14 and TRBJ1-1): EAGVTQFPSHSVIEKGQTVTLRCDPISGHDNLYWYRRVMGKEIKFLLHFVKESKQDESGMPNNRFLAERTGGTYSTLKVQPAELEDSGVYFCASSQASPPLWTEAFFGQGTRLTVV.